This T cell receptor (beta chain) originates from a study of control samples from healthy donors and cancer patients. The repertoire was sequenced with immunoSEQ multiplex PCR; TCRdb's copy has only in-frame clones and lacks some. The sample has fewer than 20,000 clones, about 86% seen once. The V segment lost 4 bases and the J segment 9 bases; nucleotides outside the gene matches: 15. There are 16 residues in the CDR3. From germline, CDR1 is SGHKS and CDR2 YYEKEE (reference sequence). The sequence was collected from a woman aged 65 to 85 with colorectal cancer. The chain has TRBV5-5 and TRBJ2-1; 8 bases line up with TRBD2. Specimen: PBMCs. The chain's CDR3 is CASSNIGGAAHGEQFF. The CDR3 DNA follows: TGTGCCAGCAGCAATATCGGGGGGGCAGCCCACGGTGAGCAGTTCTTC.